These T cell receptor beta chains were read from a single sample in a study of blood T cell repertoires in COVID-19. The assay was immunoSEQ multiplex PCR, and TCRdb's table has in-frame clones only and misses some. There are 100,000 to 140,000 clones in the sample; just over 90% occur only once, and less than 1.5% lies in the top ten. The specimen was peripheral blood. These receptors all stem from a woman aged 25 to 39 with acute or convalescent COVID-19. Each CDR3 is given with its conserved first and last residue. D genes are given only for firm matches. A clone size is listed for some rows: how often the clone was seen (once, few, many), or a class if it is expanded.

V	D	size	J	CDR3	DNA
TRBV5-1	.	.	TRBJ1-1	CASSLSDGDTEAFF	TGCGCCAGCAGCTTGAGTGACGGGGACACTGAAGCTTTCTTT
TRBV6-4	.	.	TRBJ1-1	CASSDSPGGLTEAFF	TGTGCCAGCAGTGACTCCCCGGGGGGGTTGACTGAAGCTTTCTTT
TRBV19	TRBD1	.	TRBJ1-2	CASSPVQGGPYGYTF	TGTGCCAGTAGCCCCGTGCAGGGGGGTCCCTATGGCTACACCTTC
TRBV10-3	.	.	TRBJ1-2	CATLVGLGFGYTF	TGTGCCACCCTAGTGGGGCTGGGGTTTGGCTACACCTTC
TRBV9	TRBD1	.	TRBJ1-3	CASSEGDRGYGNTIYF	TGTGCCAGCAGCGAGGGAGACAGGGGGTATGGAAACACCATATATTTT
TRBV12-5	.	.	TRBJ2-7	CASGLGGTYEQYF	TGTGCTAGTGGTTTAGGCGGGACCTACGAGCAGTACTTC
TRBV7-9	.	.	TRBJ1-2	CASSLGGGYGYTF	TGTGCCAGCAGCTTAGGAGGGGGCTATGGCTACACCTTC
TRBV27	TRBD2	few	TRBJ2-7	CASSFGLAYEQYF	TGTGCCAGCAGTTTTGGACTAGCGTACGAGCAGTACTTC
TRBV4-1	.	.	TRBJ2-2	CASSQGGLGGGELFF	TGCGCCAGCAGCCAAGGGGGCCTTGGGGGCGGTGAGCTGTTTTTT
TRBV3-1/TRBV3-2	.	.	TRBJ1-2	CASSRGGAKKVQSYGYTF	TGTGCCAGCAGCCGTGGCGGGGCCAAAAAGGTTCAATCCTATGGCTACACCTTC
TRBV5-1	.	.	TRBJ2-2	CASSHKNTGELFF	TGCGCCAGCAGCCACAAGAACACCGGGGAGCTGTTTTTT
TRBV7-2	.	.	TRBJ2-5	CASSLAGSQETQYF	TGTGCCAGCAGCTTAGCGGGCAGCCAAGAGACCCAGTACTTC
TRBV3-1/TRBV3-2	.	.	TRBJ2-5	CASSRSSDSLNQYF	TGTGCCAGCAGCCGATCATCCGACTCCCTGAACCAGTACTTC
TRBV10-1	TRBD2	once	TRBJ2-7	CASSLGGARGYEQYF	TGCGCCAGCAGTCTCGGGGGGGCCCGGGGCTACGAGCAGTACTTC
TRBV19	.	.	TRBJ2-2	CASNKGEGDTGELFF	TGTGCCAGTAATAAGGGAGAGGGGGACACCGGGGAGCTGTTTTTT
TRBV7-2	TRBD1	.	TRBJ2-1	CASSPAGTGSHEQFF	TGTGCCAGCAGCCCGGCCGGGACAGGGTCCCATGAGCAGTTCTTC
TRBV20-1	.	.	TRBJ2-1	CSASSGGRYNEQFF	TGCAGTGCTAGTTCAGGGGGGAGGTACAATGAGCAGTTCTTC
TRBV4-1	TRBD1	.	TRBJ2-2	CASSQHPDRAYTGELFF	TGCGCCAGCAGCCAACACCCGGACAGGGCTTACACCGGGGAGCTGTTTTTT
TRBV7-9	TRBD1	.	TRBJ2-1	CASSTRTGVNEQFF	TGTGCCAGTAGTACACGTACAGGGGTCAATGAGCAGTTCTTC
TRBV28	TRBD1	few	TRBJ1-1	CASGRTGRSEAFF	TGTGCCAGCGGCCGGACAGGGAGGTCTGAAGCTTTCTTT
TRBV5-1	TRBD2	.	TRBJ2-3	CASSFGRAHTDTQYF	TGCGCCAGCAGCTTCGGGAGGGCCCACACAGATACGCAGTATTTT
TRBV15	.	.	TRBJ1-4	CATSRDPSRSEREKLFF	TGTGCCACCAGCAGAGATCCGTCCCGATCGGAGAGGGAAAAACTGTTTTTT